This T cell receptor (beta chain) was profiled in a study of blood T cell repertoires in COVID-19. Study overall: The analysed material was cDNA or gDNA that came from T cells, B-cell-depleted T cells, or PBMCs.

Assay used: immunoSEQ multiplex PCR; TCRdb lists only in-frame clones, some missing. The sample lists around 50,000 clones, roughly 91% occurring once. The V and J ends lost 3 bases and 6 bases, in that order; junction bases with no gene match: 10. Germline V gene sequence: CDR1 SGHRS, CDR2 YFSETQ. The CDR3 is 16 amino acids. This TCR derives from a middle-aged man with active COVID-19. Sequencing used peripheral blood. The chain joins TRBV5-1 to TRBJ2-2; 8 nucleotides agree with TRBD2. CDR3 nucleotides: TGCGCCAGCAGCTCCCGGGACGGGGGGGCCGCCGGGGAGCTGTTTTTT. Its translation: CASSSRDGGAAGELFF.